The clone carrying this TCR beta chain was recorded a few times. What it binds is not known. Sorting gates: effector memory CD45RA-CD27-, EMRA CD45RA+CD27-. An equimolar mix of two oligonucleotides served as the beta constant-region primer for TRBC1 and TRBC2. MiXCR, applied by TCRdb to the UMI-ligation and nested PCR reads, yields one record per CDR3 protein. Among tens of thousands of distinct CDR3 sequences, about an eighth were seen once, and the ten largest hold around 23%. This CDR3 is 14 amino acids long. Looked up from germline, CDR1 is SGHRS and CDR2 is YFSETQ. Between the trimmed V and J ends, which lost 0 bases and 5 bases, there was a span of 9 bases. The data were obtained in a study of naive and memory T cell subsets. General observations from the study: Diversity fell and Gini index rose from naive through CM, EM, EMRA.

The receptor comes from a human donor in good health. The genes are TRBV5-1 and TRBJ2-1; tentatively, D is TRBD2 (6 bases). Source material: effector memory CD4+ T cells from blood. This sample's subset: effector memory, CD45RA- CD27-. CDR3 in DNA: TGCGCCAGCAGCTTGGGGGACTTCGACAATGAGCAGTTCTTC. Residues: CASSLGDFDNEQFF.